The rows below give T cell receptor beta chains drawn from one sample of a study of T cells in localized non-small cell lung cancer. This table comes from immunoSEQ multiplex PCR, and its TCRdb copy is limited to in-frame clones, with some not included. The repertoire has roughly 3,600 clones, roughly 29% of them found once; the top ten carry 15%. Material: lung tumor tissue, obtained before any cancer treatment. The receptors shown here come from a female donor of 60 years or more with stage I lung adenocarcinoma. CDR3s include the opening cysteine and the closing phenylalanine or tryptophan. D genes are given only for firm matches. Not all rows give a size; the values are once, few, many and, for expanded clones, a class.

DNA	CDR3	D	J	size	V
TGTGCCACCTTCAGGGGAATGAACACTGAAGCTTTCTTT	CATFRGMNTEAFF	-	TRBJ1-1	-	TRBV6-8
TGTGCCAGTAGTATAGGTACCCTATATGGCTACACCTTC	CASSIGTLYGYTF	-	TRBJ1-2	-	TRBV19
TGTGCCAGCTCACCCTTCGGGAGGGTAGATGGCTACACCTTC	CASSPFGRVDGYTF	-	TRBJ1-2	-	TRBV18
TGTGCCAGCAGTTTGTACAGAAACTATGGCTACACCTTC	CASSLYRNYGYTF	-	TRBJ1-2	-	TRBV6-8
TGTGCCAGCAACACAGGGGTGTTCACTGAAGCTTTCTTT	CASNTGVFTEAFF	TRBD1	TRBJ1-1	few	TRBV6-8
TGTGCCAGCAACCGTGGGGTGGGCTACAATGAGCAGTTCTTC	CASNRGVGYNEQFF	-	TRBJ2-1	few	TRBV12-5
TGTGCCTGGAGTATACTTGGCGAGAGGACTGAAGCTTTCTTT	CAWSILGERTEAFF	-	TRBJ1-1	-	TRBV30
TGTGCCAGCAGCCAAGAAATGGTCCGGGGAGGTGAGCAGTTCTTC	CASSQEMVRGGEQFF	-	TRBJ2-1	-	TRBV14
TGTGCCAGCAGCGGACAGGGCAGGGAGACCCAGTACTTC	CASSGQGRETQYF	TRBD1	TRBJ2-5	few	TRBV9
TGTGCCAGCAGTCAACAGGGAAACACTGAAGCTTTCTTT	CASSQQGNTEAFF	-	TRBJ1-1	few	TRBV14
TGTGCCAGCAGGGGACAGGAGGGGGCCGGGGAGCTGTTTTTT	CASRGQEGAGELFF	TRBD1	TRBJ2-2	-	TRBV6-8
TGTGCCAGCGTTCGGGACAGGGGGCGAACTGAAGCTTTCTTT	CASVRDRGRTEAFF	TRBD1	TRBJ1-1	-	TRBV6-8
TGTGCCAGCAGCACAGATTCGGCGAACACCGGGGAGCTGTTTTTT	CASSTDSANTGELFF	-	TRBJ2-2	-	TRBV6-8
TGTGCCAGCAGCTTATTGGGCGAAGGGGGCGAGCAGTACTTC	CASSLLGEGGEQYF	-	TRBJ2-7	-	TRBV11-3
TGTGCCAGCAGCCCCGGACAGGGGGCGAGACTTAAGGGACAAGAGACCCAGTACTTC	CASSPGQGARLKGQETQYF	-	TRBJ2-5	few	TRBV7-5
TGTGCCAGCACCCCAATGACGTCGGGGCGTGATGAGCAGTTCTTC	CASTPMTSGRDEQFF	-	TRBJ2-1	medium-sized	TRBV9
TGTGCCATCAGTGAGACAGATGGACAGGGTGAGACCCAGTACTTC	CAISETDGQGETQYF	TRBD1	TRBJ2-5	-	TRBV10-3
TGCGCCAGCACCTTGGGACAGGGGGCGAACACTGAAGCTTTCTTT	CASTLGQGANTEAFF	TRBD1	TRBJ1-1	-	TRBV5-1
TGTGCCAGCTCACCCGGGACAGGGAATTACAATGAGCAGTTCTTC	CASSPGTGNYNEQFF	TRBD1	TRBJ2-1	-	TRBV18
TGTGCCAGCAGCTTAGGAGGGAGTAATTCACCCCTCCACTTT	CASSLGGSNSPLHF	-	TRBJ1-6	few	TRBV11-3
TGTGCCAGCAGCGTAGGGTCTTCCTATAATTCACCCCTCCACTTT	CASSVGSSYNSPLHF	-	TRBJ1-6	medium-sized	TRBV9
TGTGCCAGCAGCTTGGGATATTCTCGGTTTGGTGAGCAGTTCTTC	CASSLGYSRFGEQFF	-	TRBJ2-1	few	TRBV11-3
TGCGCCGGACGGGACAGAGGCACAGATACGCAGTATTTT	CAGRDRGTDTQYF	TRBD1	TRBJ2-3	-	TRBV10-2
TGCGCCAGCAGCCTCGGACAGTCTGGAAACACCATATATTTT	CASSLGQSGNTIYF	-	TRBJ1-3	once	TRBV5-1
TGTGCCAGTAGTAGCGGGGTTAACTACGAGCAGTACTTC	CASSSGVNYEQYF	-	TRBJ2-7	large	TRBV19
TGTGCCAGCAGCTTAATTCCTATCCGTGCCAGGAGTGGAAACACCATATATTTT	CASSLIPIRARSGNTIYF	-	TRBJ1-3	-	TRBV11-3
TGTGCCAGCAGCTCACAGACAGGGGTGACTGAAGCTTTCTTT	CASSSQTGVTEAFF	TRBD1	TRBJ1-1	-	TRBV11-3
TGCGCCAGCAGCTTGGGATCGGGAAGGGCCCCCCTCCACTTT	CASSLGSGRAPLHF	-	TRBJ1-6	-	TRBV5-1
TGTGCCACACGAAGAACTATAAGCACAGCCGCGGGTGAAAAACTGTTTTTT	CATRRTISTAAGEKLFF	-	TRBJ1-4	-	TRBV6-8
TGTGCCAGCAGCGTAGAAGCCGGAGGAAACACTGAAGCTTTCTTT	CASSVEAGGNTEAFF	-	TRBJ1-1	-	TRBV9
TGTGCCAGCAGTTTCGACGGATACTACGAGCAGTACTTC	CASSFDGYYEQYF	-	TRBJ2-7	medium-sized	TRBV6-8
TGTGCCAGCAGCTTAGAAGCGGGGAACCAGCCCCAGCATTTT	CASSLEAGNQPQHF	-	TRBJ1-5	few	TRBV7-5
TGTGCCAGCAGCTCCCGGAGCGAGGGGGCCTACGAGCAGTACTTC	CASSSRSEGAYEQYF	-	TRBJ2-7	medium-sized	TRBV9
TGCAGCGTTTACTCCGCGACTAGCGCCTACGAGCAGTACTTC	CSVYSATSAYEQYF	TRBD2	TRBJ2-7	-	TRBV29-1